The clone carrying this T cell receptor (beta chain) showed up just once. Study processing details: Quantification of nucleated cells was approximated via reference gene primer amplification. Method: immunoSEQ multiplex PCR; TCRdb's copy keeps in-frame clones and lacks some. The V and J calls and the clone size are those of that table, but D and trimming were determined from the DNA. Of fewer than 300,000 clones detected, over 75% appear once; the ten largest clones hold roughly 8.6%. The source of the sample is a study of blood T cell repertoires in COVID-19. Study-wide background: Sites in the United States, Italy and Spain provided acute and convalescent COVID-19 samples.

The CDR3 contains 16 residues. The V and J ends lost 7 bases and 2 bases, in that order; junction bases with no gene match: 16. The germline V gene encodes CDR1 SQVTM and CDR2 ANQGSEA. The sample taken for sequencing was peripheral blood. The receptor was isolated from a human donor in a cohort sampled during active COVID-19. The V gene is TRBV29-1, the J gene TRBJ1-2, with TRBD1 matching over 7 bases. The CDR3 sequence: CSADWTGTLFNYGYTF. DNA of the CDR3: TGCAGCGCCGACTGGACAGGAACCTTGTTCAACTATGGCTACACCTTC.